This T cell receptor beta chain was obtained from a study of cytomegalovirus exposure and HLA in healthy donors. Regarding the study as a whole: Confirmation in vitro established that three CMV-associated chains were specific for CMV antigens.

CDR3 length: 14 residues. CDR1 LGHNA and CDR2 YNFKEQ come from the germline V gene. Trimming removed 6 bases from V and 5 bases from J; junction bases left unmatched: 7. This clone occurred a few times. The antigen is undetermined. Both 60 Vbeta primers and 13 Jbeta primers went into the PCR. Only in-frame clones appear in the TCRdb table, and some are missing; sequencing was by immunoSEQ multiplex PCR. This sample carries tens of thousands of clones, approximately 72% of them seen once, and the ten largest clones take approximately 3%. This clonotype originated in a middle-aged woman in good health and CMV-seronegative. The chain links TRBV4-2 to TRBJ1-5, with 7 bases identical to TRBD1. Specimen: PBMCs. CDR3: CASSKQGFDQPQHF. The CDR3 coding sequence is TGTGCCAGCAGTAAACAGGGGTTTGATCAGCCCCAGCATTTT.